Sequencing of this T cell receptor (beta chain) was carried out in a study of cytomegalovirus exposure and HLA in healthy donors. Study findings and constraints: Previous analysis showed most TCR beta V segments were productive about 87% or about 30% of the time. Altogether, 150 to 200 TCR beta chains were recorded as cytomegalovirus-associated. Sequence variants that were highly shared formed a cluster that was likely a sequencing artifact.

Researchers ran the PCR with 60 Vbeta and 13 Jbeta primers. Assay used: immunoSEQ multiplex PCR; TCRdb lists only in-frame clones, some missing. This table has roughly 120,000 clones, 65% to 80% appearing once. While unrecorded immune exposures were likely, the donors were nominally healthy when sampled. A remark on this clone: The antigen is unknown.

The CDR3 runs to 11 residues. Germline CDR1 and CDR2: SGHTS and YDEGEE. J was trimmed by 14 bases and V by 5 bases; bases with no gene match: 6. This chain links TRBV5-8 with TRBJ2-1, with 8 bases matching TRBD1. The source is a man in his fifties or sixties in good health and CMV-seropositive. What was sequenced was PBMCs. The CDR3 reads CASRKTGEEFF. In DNA, the CDR3 is TGTGCCAGCAGGAAGACAGGGGAGGAGTTCTTC.